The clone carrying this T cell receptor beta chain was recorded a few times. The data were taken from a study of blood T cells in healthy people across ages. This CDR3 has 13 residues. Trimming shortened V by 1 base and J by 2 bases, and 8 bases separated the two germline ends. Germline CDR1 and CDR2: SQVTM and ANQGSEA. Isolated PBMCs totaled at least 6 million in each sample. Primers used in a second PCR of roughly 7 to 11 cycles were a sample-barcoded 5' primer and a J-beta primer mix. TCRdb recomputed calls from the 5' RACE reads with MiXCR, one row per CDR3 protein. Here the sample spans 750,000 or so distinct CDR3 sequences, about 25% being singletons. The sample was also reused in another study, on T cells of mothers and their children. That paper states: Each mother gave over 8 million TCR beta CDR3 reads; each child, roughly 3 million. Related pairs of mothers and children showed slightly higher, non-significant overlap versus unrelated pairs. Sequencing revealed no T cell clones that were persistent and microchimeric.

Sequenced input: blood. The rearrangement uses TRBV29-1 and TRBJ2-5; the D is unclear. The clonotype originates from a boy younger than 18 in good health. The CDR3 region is CSVEGWSQETQYF. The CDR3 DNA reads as TGCAGCGTTGAAGGGTGGTCACAAGAGACCCAGTACTTC.